This entry lists 10 T cell receptor beta chains sequenced from one sample in a study of radiotherapy plus CTLA-4 blockade in lung cancer. The method was immunoSEQ multiplex PCR; TCRdb's version includes in-frame clones alone and lacks a portion of them. The table lists under 65,000 clones, about 80% of them singletons. Source: peripheral blood, taken from a patient treated with radiotherapy plus ipilimumab. The receptors stem from a human donor with non-small cell lung cancer whose response to radiotherapy plus ipilimumab could not be evaluated.

The rearrangement joins TRBV7-9 to TRBJ2-1, with D perhaps matching TRBD1 (5 bases). Between the trimmed V and J ends, which lost 0 bases and 10 bases, there was a span of 13 bases. Germline values: CDR1 SEHNR, CDR2 FQNEAQ (reference sequence). The CDR3 runs to 14 residues. CDR3 DNA: TGTGCCAGCAGCTTAGCCTCTACGTCAGGGGAGCAGTTCTTC. The encoded protein is CASSLASTSGEQFF. The whole variable domain, filled in from reference TRBV7-9 and TRBJ2-1, reads DTGVSQNPRHKITKRGQNVTFRCDPISEHNRLYWYRQTLGQGPEFLTYFQNEAQLEKSRLLSDRFSAERPKGSFSTLEIQRTEQGDSAMYLCASSLASTSGEQFFGPGTRLTVL.

J is TRBJ2-5 and V is TRBV28, with D unresolved. Trimming stripped 4 bases from V and 8 bases from J, with 14 bases between. The germline gives CDR1 MDHEN, CDR2 SYDVKM. CDR3 length equals 13 residues. The CDR3 DNA reads as TGTGCCAGCAGTTCTTCCCCCCTTAAAACCCAGTACTTC. Amino acids: CASSSSPLKTQYF. The complete variable domain, with remaining parts taken from reference TRBV28 and TRBJ2-5, reads DVKVTQSSRYLVKRTGEKVFLECVQDMDHENMFWYRQDPGLGLRLIYFSYDVKMKEKGDIPEGYSVSREKKERFSLILESASTNQTSMYLCASSSSPLKTQYFGPGTRLLVL.

This clone appeared a single time. This chain's CDR3 is CASSIVGQGNYGYTF. Written as DNA, the CDR3 is TGTGCCAGTAGTATTGTGGGACAGGGGAACTATGGCTACACCTTC. V is TRBV19 and J is TRBJ1-2; TRBD1 matches at 10 bases. The germline V gene encodes CDR1 LNHDA and CDR2 SQIVND (reference sequence). CDR3 length equals 15 residues. Trimming cost V 3 bases and J 2 bases; bases outside gene matches: 3.

This clone was counted only a few times. The chain has TRBV21-1 and TRBJ2-1; TRBD2, as called in the table, went unchecked against the DNA. TRBV21-1 is marked as a pseudogene. This CDR3 contains 17 residues. This CDR3 is CASSKSSAGVRYNEQFF. DNA of the CDR3: TGTGCCAGCAGCAAATCGTCGGCGGGAGTACGCTACAATGAGCAGTTCTTC.

J is TRBJ1-2 and V is TRBV7-2, with TRBD1 matching 7 bases. Germline V gene lookup returns CDR1 SGHTA and CDR2 FQGNSA. The CDR3 is made up of 14 amino acids. The J segment lost 5 bases and the V segment lost 3 bases, leaving 6 bases of the junction unmatched. The CDR3 region has the DNA TGTGCCAGCAGCTTTCAGGGGGTAGGGTATGGCTACACCTTC. It encodes CASSFQGVGYGYTF.

The chain employs TRBV7-6 and TRBJ2-7; the D gene is possibly TRBD1 (5 bases). Germline-derived CDR1 and CDR2 are SGHVS and FNYEAQ. Trimming left V 2 bases short and J 5 bases short, with 13 bases between. The CDR3 length is 14 residues. The DNA for the CDR3 is TGTGCCAGCAGCTTAAGACAGCCCAGGGACGAGCAGTACTTC. Translation: CASSLRQPRDEQYF.

V and J are TRBV30 and TRBJ2-7, with unresolved D. Germline V lookup: CDR1 GTSNPN, CDR2 SVGIG (reference sequence). This CDR3 region has 12 residues. The V end was cut by 5 bases, the J end by 1 base, with 9 bases between. The CDR3 protein is CAWGRGSYEQYF. For the CDR3, the DNA is TGTGCCTGGGGGCGTGGGTCCTACGAGCAGTACTTC.

The rearrangement joins TRBV11-2 to TRBJ2-2; no clear D. In germline, CDR1 is SGHAT, CDR2 FQNNGV. This CDR3 has 13 residues. Trimming shortened V by 1 base and J by 6 bases, and 6 bases separated the two germline ends. CDR3 nucleotide sequence: TGTGCCAGCAGCTTAGTTGGGCCCGGGGAGCTGTTTTTT. The encoded protein is CASSLVGPGELFF.

V and J are TRBV7-2 and TRBJ1-2; TRBD1 agrees at 10 bases. The CDR3 is made up of 16 amino acids. The germline gives CDR1 SGHTA, CDR2 FQGNSA. V shed 0 bases, J shed 5 bases, and the junction held 6 bases outside the gene matches. The DNA for the CDR3 is TGTGCCAGCAGCTTAGCCGGGACAGGGGCCTCGTATGGCTACACCTTC. Amino acid sequence: CASSLAGTGASYGYTF. The variable domain in full, completed from reference TRBV7-2 and TRBJ1-2, reads GAGVSQSPSNKVTEKGKDVELRCDPISGHTALYWYRQSLGQGLEFLIYFQGNSAPDKSGLPSDRFSAERTGGSVSTLTIQRTQQEDSAVYLCASSLAGTGASYGYTFGSGTRLTVV.

V and J are TRBV18 and TRBJ1-1; D unresolved. The CDR3 extends over 18 amino acids. V was cut by 1 base and J by 1 base, with 19 bases left in between. Germline CDR1 KGHSH, CDR2 LQKENI. CDR3 sequence reads: CASSPLHVASPGNTEAFF. Here the CDR3 DNA reads TGTGCCAGCTCACCACTTCACGTGGCATCCCCGGGGAACACTGAAGCTTTCTTT. The complete variable domain, with remaining parts taken from reference TRBV18 and TRBJ1-1, reads NAGVMQNPRHLVRRRGQEARLRCSPMKGHSHVYWYRQLPEEGLKFMVYLQKENIIDESGMPKERFSAEFPKEGPSILRIQQVVRGDSAAYFCASSPLHVASPGNTEAFFGQGTRLTVV.